The 10 T cell receptor beta chains given below trace back to one sample, sequenced in a study of cytomegalovirus exposure and HLA in healthy donors. Primers included in the PCR were 60 Vbeta and 13 Jbeta primers. The table came from immunoSEQ multiplex PCR; TCRdb's copy has only in-frame clones and leaves some out. This sample has around 250,000 clones, with around nine tenths found just once. Material: PBMCs. The source of these receptors is a girl under 10 years old in good health and CMV-seronegative.

The chain uses TRBV30 and TRBJ2-5, with 9 nucleotides matching TRBD1. V was clipped by 1 base and J by 4 bases; unmatched bases: 16. The CDR3 is 18 residues long. The germline V gene has CDR1 GTSNPN and CDR2 SVGIG (reference sequence). CDR3 loop: CAWSAAGQGWGDLETQYF. CDR3 sequence (DNA): TGTGCCTGGAGTGCAGCGGGACAGGGCTGGGGAGATTTAGAGACCCAGTACTTC.

The chain links TRBV4-1 to TRBJ2-1; the D gene is possibly TRBD2 (5 bases). The CDR3 consists of 12 residues. Germline V gene sequence: CDR1 MGHRA, CDR2 YSYEKL. V dropped 2 bases and J dropped 10 bases, with 9 bases sitting between them. Here the CDR3 DNA reads TGCGCCAGCAGCCAATCGTCGGGGGAGCAGTTCTTC. Translating it yields CASSQSSGEQFF.

V gene TRBV7-6 combines with J gene TRBJ2-6; 7 nucleotides align to TRBD1. V was clipped by 1 base and J by 2 bases; unmatched bases: 5. The CDR3 sequence is 17 residues long. Germline V gives CDR1 SGHVS, CDR2 FNYEAQ. The CDR3: CASSLGQGDAGANVLTF. The CDR3, as DNA: TGTGCCAGCAGCTTAGGCCAGGGGGACGCTGGGGCCAACGTCCTGACTTTC.

This chain links TRBV7-6 with TRBJ2-7, with 11 bases fitting TRBD2. Germline V CDR1 and CDR2: SGHVS, FNYEAQ. Unmatched junction bases numbered 4, after V lost 4 bases and J lost 2 bases. This CDR3 region has 15 residues. The DNA for the CDR3 is TGTGCCAGCAGCTCAACTAGCGGGGGTCCCTACGAGCAGTACTTC. As protein: CASSSTSGGPYEQYF.

A remark on this clone: One end of the junction varies from germline; a read error may be responsible. The chain carries TRBV10-3 and TRBJ1-1; maybe TRBD1 (6 bases). CDR1 is ENHRY and CDR2 is SYGVKD in the germline V gene. The CDR3 totals 12 residues. CDR3 sequence reads: CAIGVLDSEPFF. The CDR3, as DNA: TGTGCCATAGGAGTCTTGGACAGTGAACCTTTCTTT.

The rearrangement uses TRBV19 and TRBJ2-7; tentative D call: TRBD2 (5 bases). V was cut by 5 bases and J by 2 bases, with 13 bases left in between. CDR3 size: 14 residues. Looked up from germline, CDR1 is LNHDA and CDR2 is SQIVND (reference sequence). DNA of the CDR3: TGTGCCAGTAGTTCCAGCGGATCCGCCTACGAGCAGTACTTC. As protein: CASSSSGSAYEQYF.

V and J are TRBV7-9 and TRBJ2-3; 7 bases agree with TRBD2. Germline V gene sequence: CDR1 SEHNR, CDR2 FQNEAQ (reference sequence). Trimming removed 1 base from V and 1 base from J; junction bases left unmatched: 5. This CDR3 has 16 residues. DNA for the CDR3: TGTGCCAGCAGCTTAGTCCTAGCGGAGGGCACAGATACGCAGTATTTT. It codes for CASSLVLAEGTDTQYF.

A single count supports this clone. The chain couples TRBV27 to TRBJ2-1; TRBD2 matches 7 bases. CDR3 length: 14 residues. Looked up from germline, CDR1 is MNHEY and CDR2 is SMNVEV (reference sequence). V trimming: 5 bases; J trimming: 9 bases; junction bases outside the gene matches: 10. CDR3 loop: CASSLAMTSTEQFF. DNA for the CDR3: TGTGCCAGCAGTCTCGCAATGACTAGCACTGAGCAGTTCTTC.

The chain recombines TRBV28 with TRBJ1-5; TRBD1 might be the D (5 bases). The germline CDR1 and CDR2 sequences are MDHEN and SYDVKM. This CDR3 has 13 amino acids. The V and J ends lost 5 bases and 7 bases respectively, with 12 bases between them. CDR3 region: CASSPQGRQPQHF. The CDR3 DNA follows: TGTGCCAGCAGTCCGCAGGGTCGACAGCCCCAGCATTTT.

J is TRBJ2-7 and V is TRBV5-1; D possibly corresponds to TRBD2 (5 bases). The CDR3 extends over 14 amino acids. CDR1 and CDR2 (germline): SGHRS, YFSETQ. V lost 5 bases, J lost 4 bases, and 16 bases lay in between. The CDR3 protein is CASRDGKSRYEQYF. The CDR3 DNA follows: TGCGCCAGCAGGGACGGGAAATCCAGGTACGAGCAGTACTTC.